This T cell receptor beta chain was sequenced in a study of human T cells and chemical hapten exposure. Time point defined: patch test 3, about 24 weeks after DPC sensitization. Specified treatment: therapeutic diphenylcyclopropenone sensitization with weekly scalp DPC. Per the germline V gene, CDR1 is LNHDA and CDR2 is SQIVND (reference sequence). J gave up 7 bases and V 5 bases, and 10 bases lay outside the gene matches. The CDR3 extends over 15 amino acids. This clonotype was counted between two and nine times. Individual cDNA molecules in this library carried unique molecular identifiers. TCRdb processed the RACE reads anew with MiXCR; each CDR3 protein has one entry. The sample has roughly 69,000 distinct CDR3 sequences, approximately 10% seen once.

Here the sequenced sample was whole blood, taken in connection with sensitization to the hapten diphenylcyclopropenone (DPC). This chain uses TRBV19 with TRBJ2-1, with 8 bases lining up with TRBD2. The origin of this receptor is a young woman with alopecia areata. Some clones in this sample may be carry-over from other donors' samples. The CDR3 nucleotides read TGTGCCAGTAGTTACGGGACTAGGGGCCTGAATGAGCAGTTCTTC. Translation: CASSYGTRGLNEQFF.